This T cell receptor beta chain was recorded in a study of chemoradiotherapy in HPV16-positive cancers. At the level of the study: Two HPV16-positive patients' cells yielded candidate HPV-specific clones and common motifs. Study-wide results and limits: HPV-responsive T-cell expansion during chemoradiotherapy was linked to improved recurrence-free survival in HPV16-positive patients. Candidate HPV-specific clones and E7-related TCR motifs grew in tumor during treatment.

Assay: immunoSEQ multiplex PCR; the TCRdb copy retains only in-frame clones and omits some. The top ten clones hold 3% of a sample with just over 7,500 clones, roughly 83% of them seen once. Over chemoradiotherapy, repertoires were sampled more than once. The V segment lost 0 bases and the J segment 2 bases; nucleotides outside the gene matches: 6. This CDR3 is built from 17 residues. The V gene's germline CDR1 is MNHEY and CDR2 SMNVEV (reference sequence). As concerns this clone: Its antigen remains unknown.

Specimen: blood, collected from a patient who underwent chemoradiotherapy. The chain uses TRBV27 and TRBJ2-3; 9 nucleotides agree with TRBD2. This clonotype was obtained from a human donor with HPV-associated anogenital cancer. The CDR3 is CASSLSRAGGNTDTQYF. Written as DNA, the CDR3 is TGTGCCAGCAGTTTATCCAGGGCGGGGGGGAACACAGATACGCAGTATTTT.